Following are 18 T cell receptor beta chains from one sample sequenced in a study of blood T cell repertoires in COVID-19. The assay was immunoSEQ multiplex PCR, and TCRdb's table has in-frame clones only and misses some. The sample records approximately 200,000 clones, roughly 85% being singletons. Sequenced material: PBMCs or T cells enriched from blood (not recorded which). The receptors stem from a man in his thirties or forties who had recovered from COVID-19.

This chain uses TRBV28 with TRBJ2-1, with 11 nucleotides matching TRBD1. The V gene's germline CDR1 is MDHEN and CDR2 SYDVKM. The length of the CDR3 is 14 residues. The J segment lost 7 bases and the V segment lost 6 bases, leaving 5 bases of the junction unmatched. The CDR3 here is CASSRTGGENEQFF. The CDR3 DNA reads TGTGCCAGCAGCCGGACAGGGGGCGAAAATGAGCAGTTCTTC.

CDR3 residues: CASTPRQGKGGNTIYF. CDR3 in DNA: TGTGCCAGTACCCCACGGCAGGGAAAGGGTGGAAACACCATATATTTT. The chain employs TRBV19 and TRBJ1-3, with a weak D call TRBD1 (5 bases). The V end lost 7 bases, the J end lost 3 bases, and 19 bases lay between the germline ends. The CDR3 has 16 amino acids. Germline V gene sequence: CDR1 LNHDA, CDR2 SQIVND (reference sequence).

This chain joins TRBV7-9 and TRBJ1-6; 8 bases match TRBD1. J was trimmed by 6 bases and V by 3 bases; bases with no gene match: 1. The CDR3 is made up of 14 amino acids. Germline CDR1 and CDR2: SEHNR and FQNEAQ (reference sequence). For the CDR3, the DNA is TGTGCCAGCAGCTTGGACAGGGTTAATTCACCCCTCCACTTT. It encodes CASSLDRVNSPLHF.

This clone was seen a handful of times. The chain combines TRBV2 with TRBJ1-2; 7 bases align to TRBD1. The CDR3 covers 13 residues. V lost 5 bases to trimming and J lost 8 bases; unmatched junction nucleotides: 8. CDR1 is SNHLY, CDR2 FYNNEI, per germline. DNA for the CDR3: TGTGCCAGCAGTCCCCGACAGGGAGGAGGCTACACCTTC. It translates to CASSPRQGGGYTF.

The V and J genes are TRBV20-1 and TRBJ1-1; D is ambiguous. V lost 3 bases to trimming and J lost 2 bases, with 4 bases between them. CDR1 DFQATT and CDR2 SNEGSKA come from the germline V gene (reference sequence). CDR3 length: 11 residues. The CDR3 bases are TGCAGTGCTAGTGCTAACACTGAAGCTTTCTTT. Protein product: CSASANTEAFF.

This clone was observed a few times. The J gene is TRBJ2-3, the V gene TRBV27; 9 nucleotides line up with TRBD1. Trimming took 5 bases from V and 5 from J; bases not matched to a gene: 11. The CDR3 has 16 residues. Germline loops: CDR1 MNHEY, CDR2 SMNVEV (reference sequence). The CDR3 region is CASSPRTGVGGDTQYF. The CDR3 coding sequence is TGTGCCAGCAGTCCGAGGACAGGGGTGGGAGGAGATACGCAGTATTTT.

The chain has TRBV30 and TRBJ1-4, with TRBD1 as a possible D gene (5 bases). Germline CDR1 GTSNPN, CDR2 SVGIG (reference sequence). This CDR3 is 16 amino acids long. Trimming pared 3 bases from V and 5 bases from J, leaving 19 bases between. This CDR3 reads CAWRKTRQTVNEKLFF. The CDR3 DNA reads TGTGCCTGGAGGAAGACTCGACAGACTGTGAATGAAAAACTGTTTTTT.

The chain joins TRBV5-1 to TRBJ1-4, with 11 bases fitting TRBD1. V shed 4 bases, J shed 7 bases, and the junction held 3 bases outside the gene matches. Germline loops: CDR1 SGHRS, CDR2 YFSETQ. CDR3 length equals 14 residues. The CDR3 sequence is CASSRDRGSEKLFF. Written as DNA, the CDR3 is TGCGCCAGCAGCCGGGACAGGGGGAGTGAAAAACTGTTTTTT.

This chain connects TRBV6-5 to TRBJ2-7, with D perhaps matching TRBD1 (5 bases). This CDR3 region has 14 residues. Looked up from germline, CDR1 is MNHEY and CDR2 is SVGAGI. The V and J ends lost 4 bases and 1 base respectively, with 11 bases between them. CDR3: CASSFRQTSYEQYF. The CDR3 DNA reads as TGTGCCAGCAGTTTTCGACAGACATCCTACGAGCAGTACTTC.

The chain carries TRBV7-9 and TRBJ1-1, with D unresolved. V was pared by 4 bases and J by 3 bases, with 9 bases between. The CDR3 totals 13 residues. The germline V gene has CDR1 SEHNR and CDR2 FQNEAQ (reference sequence). CDR3 sequence: CASSSRDDTEAFF. For the CDR3, the DNA is TGTGCCAGCAGCTCGAGGGATGACACTGAAGCTTTCTTT.

The chain links TRBV7-2 to TRBJ2-1; 8 bases align to TRBD2. V shed 4 bases, J shed 13 bases, and the junction held 12 bases outside the gene matches. Germline CDR1 SGHTA, CDR2 FQGNSA. The CDR3 contains 14 residues. The CDR3 loop reads CASSSLAEGGAQFF. The DNA for the CDR3 is TGTGCCAGCAGCTCACTAGCGGAGGGGGGAGCTCAGTTCTTC.

V is TRBV11-3 and J is TRBJ1-1; 10 bases agree with TRBD1. Germline V gene lookup returns CDR1 SGHNT and CDR2 YENEEA. This CDR3 has 15 amino acids. V was pared by 3 bases and J by 3 bases, with 4 bases of the junction left unmatched. The CDR3 spells CASSLGTGVDTEAFF. DNA for the CDR3: TGTGCCAGCAGCTTGGGGACAGGGGTGGACACTGAAGCTTTCTTT. Together with reference TRBV11-3 and TRBJ1-1, the CDR3 gives the full variable domain: EAGVVQSPRYKIIEKKQPVAFWCNPISGHNTLYWYLQNLGQGPELLIRYENEEAVDDSQLPKDRFSAERLKGVDSTLKIQPAELGDSAVYLCASSLGTGVDTEAFFGQGTRLTVV.

The rearrangement joins TRBV6-1 to TRBJ2-2; 11 bases fit TRBD2. With 4 bases clipped from V and 5 bases from J, the junction kept 12 bases outside the gene matches. CDR3 size: 18 residues. Germline V CDR1 and CDR2: MNHNS, SASEGT. Here the CDR3 DNA reads TGTGCCAGCAGTGCCCTTAGCGGGAGGGCCTTGAGGACCGGGGAGCTGTTTTTT. It specifies CASSALSGRALRTGELFF.

This clone was seen only once. The V gene is TRBV7-6, the J gene TRBJ2-5; 10 bases are shared with TRBD1. The V segment lost 6 bases and the J segment 5 bases; nucleotides outside the gene matches: 9. The CDR3 length is 15 residues. Germline V gene lookup returns CDR1 SGHVS and CDR2 FNYEAQ. The CDR3, as DNA: TGTGCCAGCAGACCGGGACAGGGGTTCGCGGAGACCCAGTACTTC. It encodes CASRPGQGFAETQYF. The whole variable domain, filled in from reference TRBV7-6 and TRBJ2-5, reads GAGVSQSPRYKVTKRGQDVALRCDPISGHVSLYWYRQALGQGPEFLTYFNYEAQQDKSGLPNDRFSAERPEGSISTLTIQRTEQRDSAMYRCASRPGQGFAETQYFGPGTRLLVL.

This clone was detected a few times. The CDR3 sequence: CASSDGGKKVDHRYF. The CDR3 DNA is TGCGCCAGCAGTGACGGCGGGAAGAAGGTCGACCACCGGTATTTT. The chain is built from TRBV10-1 and TRBJ2-3, with D tentatively TRBD2 (6 bases). Germline V lookup: CDR1 WNHNN, CDR2 SYGVQD (reference sequence). Trimming shortened V by 3 bases and J by 14 bases, and 24 bases separated the two germline ends. The CDR3 loop spans 15 amino acids.

The chain uses TRBV5-1 and TRBJ1-3, with 7 nucleotides matching TRBD1. The J segment lost 1 base and the V segment lost 3 bases, leaving 7 bases of the junction unmatched. The CDR3 length is 16 residues. Germline loops: CDR1 SGHRS, CDR2 YFSETQ. The CDR3 DNA is TGCGCCAGCAGCTGGGAAGGGGGCTCATCTGGAAACACCATATATTTT. This translates into CASSWEGGSSGNTIYF.

Concerning this clone: Sequence at one end of the junction differs from germline and may be a read error. This chain joins TRBV2 and TRBJ2-7; 9 bases align to TRBD1. The length of the CDR3 is 13 residues. Germline CDR1 SNHLY, CDR2 FYNNEI. The DNA of the CDR3 is TGTGCCAGCAGCCAACGGACTACCGGACAGGGGAACTTC. Encoded protein: CASSQRTTGQGNF.

The chain couples TRBV18 to TRBJ2-1, with 12 bases that match TRBD2. Per germline, CDR1 KGHSH and CDR2 LQKENI. The CDR3 loop spans 17 amino acids. The V and J ends lost 3 bases and 4 bases, in that order; junction bases with no gene match: 7. The CDR3 DNA is TGTGCCAGCTCACCGAGACTAGCGGGAGATTTGTACAATGAGCAGTTCTTC. Translation: CASSPRLAGDLYNEQFF.